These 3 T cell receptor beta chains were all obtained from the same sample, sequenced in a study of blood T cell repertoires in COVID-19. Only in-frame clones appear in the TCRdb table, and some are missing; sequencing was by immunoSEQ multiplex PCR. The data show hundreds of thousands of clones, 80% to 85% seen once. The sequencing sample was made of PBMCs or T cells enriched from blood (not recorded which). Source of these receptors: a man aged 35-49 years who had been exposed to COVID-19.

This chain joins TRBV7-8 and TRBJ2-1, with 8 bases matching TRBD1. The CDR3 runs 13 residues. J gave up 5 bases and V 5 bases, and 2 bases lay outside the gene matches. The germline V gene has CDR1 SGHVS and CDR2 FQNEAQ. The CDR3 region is CASSQGANNEQFF. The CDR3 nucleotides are TGTGCCAGCAGCCAGGGGGCAAACAATGAGCAGTTCTTC.

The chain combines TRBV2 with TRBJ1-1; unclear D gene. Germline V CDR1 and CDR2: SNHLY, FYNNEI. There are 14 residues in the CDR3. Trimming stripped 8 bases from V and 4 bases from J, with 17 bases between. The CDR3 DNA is TGTGCCAGCTTCCTCCCGAGGGTGGGCACTGAAGCTTTCTTT. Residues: CASFLPRVGTEAFF.

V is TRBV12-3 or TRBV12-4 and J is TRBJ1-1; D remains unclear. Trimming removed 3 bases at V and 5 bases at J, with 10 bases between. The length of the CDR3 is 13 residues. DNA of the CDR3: TGTGCCAGCAGTTTCCGAGAGCTAACTGAAGCTTTCTTT. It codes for CASSFRELTEAFF.